The rows below give T cell receptor beta chains drawn from one sample of a study of HIV-infected patients and healthy controls. Using its own MiXCR run on the 5' RACE reads, TCRdb lists one record per CDR3 protein. This sample has about 2,100 distinct CDR3 sequences, with around 14% found just once. The material was blood, obtained during antiretroviral therapy. These TCRs come from an adult with HIV infection. Each CDR3 is given without its conserved first and last residue.

>TRBV5-1|TRBJ2-6
ASRTGAGANVLT
>TRBV6-6|TRBJ1-1
ASFGQGRNTEAF
>TRBV7-2|TRBJ2-1
ASSFGRRPYNEQF
>TRBV7-9|TRBJ2-7
ASSPGTGELGQY
>TRBV4-3|TRBJ1-4
ASSQDVWTNEKLF
>TRBV19|TRBJ2-7
ASSISQVHYEQY
>TRBV21-1|TRBJ1-5
ASSPPDGQGNQPQH
>TRBV12-3/TRBV12-4|TRBJ1-1
ASSLGGGTEAF
>TRBV30|TRBJ2-3
ASGTASTDTQY
>TRBV11-2|TRBJ2-1
ASSTYRDRDYNEQF
>TRBV6-1|TRBJ2-1
ASSGTIGTTRNEQF
>TRBV12-3/TRBV12-4|TRBJ2-3
ASSQTTVQGTDTQY
>TRBV20-1|TRBJ1-5
SASEGDSNQPQH
>TRBV24-1|TRBJ1-5
ATSDFGQRQPQH